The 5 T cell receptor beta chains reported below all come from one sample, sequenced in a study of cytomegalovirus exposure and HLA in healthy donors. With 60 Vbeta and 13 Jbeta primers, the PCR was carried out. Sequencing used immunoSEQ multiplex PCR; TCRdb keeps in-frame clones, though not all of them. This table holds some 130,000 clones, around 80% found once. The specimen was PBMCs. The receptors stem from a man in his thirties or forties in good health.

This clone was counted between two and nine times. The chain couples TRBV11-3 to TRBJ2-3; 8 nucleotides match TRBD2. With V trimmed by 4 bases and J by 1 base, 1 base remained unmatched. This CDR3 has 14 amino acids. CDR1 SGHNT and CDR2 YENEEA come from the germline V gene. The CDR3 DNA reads TGTGCCAGCAGCTATAGCGGGGGCACAGATACGCAGTATTTT. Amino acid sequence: CASSYSGGTDTQYF.

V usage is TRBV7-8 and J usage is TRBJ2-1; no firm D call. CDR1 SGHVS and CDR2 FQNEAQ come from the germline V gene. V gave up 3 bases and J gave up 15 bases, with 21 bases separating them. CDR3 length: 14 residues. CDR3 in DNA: TGTGCCAGCAGCTTGCTTGTGATGAGCGAAGAAAGGTTCTTC. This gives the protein CASSLLVMSEERFF.

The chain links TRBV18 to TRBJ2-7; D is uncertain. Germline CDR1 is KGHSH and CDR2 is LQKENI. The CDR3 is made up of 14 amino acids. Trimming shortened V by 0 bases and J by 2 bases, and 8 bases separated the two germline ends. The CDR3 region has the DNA TGTGCCAGCTCACCACCCAGGCAGCCCTACGAGCAGTACTTC. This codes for CASSPPRQPYEQYF.

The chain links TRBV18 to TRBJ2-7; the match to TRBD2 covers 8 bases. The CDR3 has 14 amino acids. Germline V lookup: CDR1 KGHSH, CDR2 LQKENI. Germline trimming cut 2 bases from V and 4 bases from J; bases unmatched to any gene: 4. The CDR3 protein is CASSPVAGPYEQYF. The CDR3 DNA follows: TGTGCCAGCTCACCAGTAGCGGGGCCTTACGAGCAGTACTTC.

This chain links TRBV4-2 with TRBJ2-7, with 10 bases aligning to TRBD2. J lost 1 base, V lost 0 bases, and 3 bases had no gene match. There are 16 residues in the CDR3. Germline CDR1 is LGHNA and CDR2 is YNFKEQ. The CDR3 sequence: CASSQELAGDSYEQYF. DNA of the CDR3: TGTGCCAGCAGCCAAGAGCTAGCGGGAGATTCCTACGAGCAGTACTTC.